This TCR beta chain originates from a study of early T cells in non-severe SARS-CoV-2 infection (dated by TCRdb to about 2021). At the level of the whole study: Because TCR sequencing was done on bulk RNA from unsorted whole blood, the alpha and beta chains could not be paired.

The study was a case-control design nested within a healthcare worker cohort in London, UK, with weekly nasopharyngeal swab PCR tests and blood sampling. Between 23 and 31 March 2020, the week of the UK lockdown, healthcare workers were enrolled and then followed up weekly for as long as 16 weeks. General study outcomes and caveats: VDJdb matching was skewed toward anti-spike CD8 responses, so virus-specific expansions were likely underestimated and private and CD4 specificities were missed.

V is shortened by 3 bases, J by 12 bases, and the region joining them spans 15 bases. There are 12 amino acids in the CDR3, from cysteine to phenylalanine inclusive. This entry keeps only the CDR3 DNA: 36 bases, framed from base 1. CDR1 and CDR2, looked up from the germline V gene, are SGDLS and YYNGEE. Libraries were prepared through 5' RACE. Instrument used: NextSeq 500. Unique molecular identifiers were attached to individual cDNA molecules in the TCR library protocol so that sequencing error and PCR bias could be corrected. Sequencing covered both TCR alpha and beta chains, and within each sample the abundances of alpha and beta sequences were tightly co-correlated. As for the original processing: V gene, J gene and CDR3 annotation of TCR sequences was performed with Decombinator V4. TCRs were defined as expanded if a significant change between any two time points was detected under a Poisson model with p below 0.0001. Abundances of TCRs were expressed as counts per million after normalisation to the total number of TCRs sequenced in each sample. MAIT TCRs were defined by TRAV1-2 paired with TRAJ12, TRAJ20 or TRAJ33, and iNKT TCRs by TRAV10 paired with TRAJ18. VDJdb, accessed 1 November 2021, was searched for CMV, EBV and SARS-CoV-2 annotated TCRs, with TCRs annotated for multiple antigens excluded. TCRdb trimmed the raw reads at Q25, called clones with MiXCR and kept productive beta chains. Rows with a matching CDR3 protein are joined into one entry that keeps the most common DNA and genes. TCRdb, not the authors, supplied the V and J calls. This sample has about 50,000 distinct CDR3 sequences in its table, and about 10% of those were observed once. Around 6.3% of the sample belongs to the ten largest clones.

In regard to this clonotype: This receptor's antigen is unknown. Base quality data are lacking; no much larger clone is found one base away.

This TCR was recovered from an adult who was a healthcare worker with PCR-confirmed SARS-CoV-2 infection or an uninfected control (not recorded which). Sequencing was performed on whole blood. The V gene is TRBV9 and the J gene is TRBJ1-2, with no confident D gene call. At the DNA level, the sequence is TGTGCCAGCAGCGCGGACGGCCTCCGCCACACCTTC. This codes for CASSADGLRHTF.